This T cell receptor beta chain comes out of a study of shared clonotypes between healthy human individuals. Using immunoSEQ multiplex PCR, the repertoire was profiled, and TCRdb retains in-frame clones only, with some absent. This sample has hundreds of thousands of clones, with around 76% found just once. CDR1 is SNHLY and CDR2 is FYNNEI in the germline V gene. The CDR3 has 15 residues. Trimming pared 3 bases from V and 7 bases from J, leaving 15 bases between. This clone was seen just once. This TCR came from a woman in her thirties or forties in good health. Some clones in this sample may be carry-over from other donors' samples. V and J are TRBV2 and TRBJ1-4; D perhaps matches TRBD1 (5 bases). The sequenced sample consisted of PBMCs. CDR3 protein: CASSELALGGEKLFF. In DNA form, the CDR3 reads TGTGCCAGCAGTGAGTTGGCCTTGGGGGGTGAAAAACTGTTTTTT. Full variable domain (remainder filled in from reference TRBV2 and TRBJ1-4): EPEVTQTPSHQVTQMGQEVILRCVPISNHLYFYWYRQILGQKVEFLVSFYNNEISEKSEIFDDQFSVERPDGSNFTLKIRSTKLEDSAMYFCASSELALGGEKLFFGSGTQLSVL.